The clone carrying this T cell receptor beta chain is large (0.1 to 1%). Its target is not known. Libraries were prepared by immunoSEQ multiplex PCR; TCRdb keeps only in-frame clonotypes and omits some of them. Among about 30,000 clones listed, around 70% were seen once. The data originate from a study of early stage breast cancer tumors. About the study: Of around 15 invasive breast tumors, about twelve were hormone receptor-positive, HER2-negative. Study-level points and caveats: Comparing each tissue with blood distinguished tumor from normal in most of the 16 patients. Commonly generated sequences made up most enriched TCRB sequences shared between patients. Chain pairing and CD4, CD8 or FOXP3 expression were not captured.

Sequenced material: blood. This TCR came from a person in their fifties with breast cancer.

CDR3 loop: CASSVVRDRGNTGELFF. CDR3 sequence (DNA): TGTGCCAGCAGCGTAGTTCGGGACAGGGGGAACACCGGGGAGCTGTTTTTT. This chain links TRBV9 with TRBJ2-2; TRBD1 agrees at 10 bases. The CDR3 spans 17 residues. Germline CDR1 and CDR2: SGDLS and YYNGEE. The ends lost 0 bases at V and 1 base at J; junction bases unmatched: 3.